Listed here are 24 T cell receptor beta chains from one sample, sequenced in a study of Ad26.COV2.S vaccination and SARS-CoV-2 variants. Indicated treatment: roughly 20 received Ad26.COV2.S at low or high dose, single or two shots; a few received placebo; per-sample allocation not given. Samples came from day 63 after the first vaccine or placebo injection. The assay was immunoSEQ multiplex PCR, and TCRdb's table has in-frame clones only and misses some. Altogether about 400,000 clones are present, about four fifths being singletons, with the ten largest covering just under 7.5%. The source was peripheral blood, collected in a trial of Ad26.COV2.S vaccine versus placebo. All receptors come from a person aged 18-65 years who received the Ad26.COV2.S COVID-19 vaccine or a placebo.

This clone was counted only a few times. This chain connects TRBV27 to TRBJ2-1; TRBD2 agrees at 7 bases. Germline V CDR1 and CDR2: MNHEY, SMNVEV (reference sequence). V dropped 8 bases and J dropped 1; count of bases not matched to a gene: 8. This CDR3 region has 15 residues. The CDR3 DNA follows: TGTGCCAGCGGGCCCTTGGGGGGGTCCTACAATGAGCAGTTCTTC. Its translation: CASGPLGGSYNEQFF.

The V and J genes are TRBV15 and TRBJ1-2; 8 bases align to TRBD1. Germline CDR1 LNHNV, CDR2 YYDKDF (reference sequence). The CDR3 loop spans 15 amino acids. The ends lost 0 bases at V and 4 bases at J; junction bases unmatched: 4. The CDR3 loop is CATSRDRGRSYGYTF. CDR3 nucleotide sequence: TGTGCCACCAGCAGAGACAGGGGGCGAAGCTATGGCTACACCTTC. The complete variable domain, with remaining parts taken from reference TRBV15 and TRBJ1-2, reads DAMVIQNPRYQVTQFGKPVTLSCSQTLNHNVMYWYQQKSSQAPKLLFHYYDKDFNNEADTPDNFQSRRPNTSFCFLDIRSPGLGDTAMYLCATSRDRGRSYGYTFGSGTRLTVV.

For this clone: Different DNA sequences within this sample yield the same CDR3. J is TRBJ2-1 and V is TRBV5-1; D is unclear. Trimming took off 0 bases at V and 5 bases at J, with 6 bases between the two ends. The CDR3 consists of 13 residues. Per the germline V gene, CDR1 is SGHRS and CDR2 is YFSETQ. The CDR3, as DNA: TGCGCCAGCAGCTTGGGACCAAACAATGAGCAGTTCTTC. This sequence encodes CASSLGPNNEQFF.

The chain employs TRBV11-2 and TRBJ1-4; D unresolved. Germline-derived CDR1 and CDR2 are SGHAT and FQNNGV. The CDR3 contains 14 residues. Trimming shortened V by 3 bases and J by 8 bases, and 13 bases separated the two germline ends. The CDR3 spells CASSFAPVGEKLFF. CDR3 DNA: TGTGCCAGCAGCTTTGCCCCCGTAGGGGAAAAACTGTTTTTT.

This clone was counted once. The genes are TRBV11-2 and TRBJ1-1; the match to TRBD1 covers 9 bases. Germline CDR1 SGHAT, CDR2 FQNNGV. J gave up 12 bases and V 3 bases, and 8 bases lay outside the gene matches. This CDR3 has 13 residues. This chain's CDR3 is CASSLDRGLGSFF. The CDR3 region has the DNA TGTGCCAGCAGCTTGGACAGGGGACTGGGTTCTTTCTTT.

The J gene is TRBJ2-5, the V gene TRBV4-2; a possible D gene is TRBD2 (5 bases). Germline-derived CDR1 and CDR2 are LGHNA and YNFKEQ. The CDR3 is 19 residues long. Trimming removed 0 bases at V and 2 bases at J, with 22 bases between. CDR3 coding DNA: TGTGCCAGCAGCCAAGAGGACTCACGTACCTCTGGAAATCAAGAGACCCAGTACTTC. It is translated as CASSQEDSRTSGNQETQYF.

CDR3 coding DNA: TGCGCCAGCAGCCAAGAGGTAACGACTGAAGCTTTCTTT. Translation: CASSQEVTTEAFF. The chain recombines TRBV4-3 with TRBJ1-1; D gene unclear. This CDR3 region has 13 residues. Trimming removed 0 bases at V and 5 bases at J, with 7 bases between. In germline, CDR1 is LGHNA, CDR2 YSLEER.

Turning to this clone: Different DNA sequences within this sample yield the same CDR3. The J gene is TRBJ2-7, the V gene TRBV19; 9 bases align to TRBD1. The trim removed 1 base at V and 4 bases at J, leaving 5 bases unmatched. CDR3 size: 15 residues. Germline loops: CDR1 LNHDA, CDR2 SQIVND (reference sequence). The DNA of the CDR3 is TGTGCCAGTAGTATAGGCGGGACAGGGTTGTACGAGCAGTACTTC. It yields the protein CASSIGGTGLYEQYF.

The chain has TRBV7-9 and TRBJ2-5; D not certain. V dropped 5 bases and J dropped 5 bases, with 12 bases sitting between them. This CDR3 spans 13 amino acids. Germline values: CDR1 SEHNR, CDR2 FQNEAQ (reference sequence). The CDR3 spells CASSEEMGETQYF. The CDR3 coding sequence is TGTGCCAGCAGCGAGGAAATGGGGGAGACCCAGTACTTC.

The chain combines TRBV19 with TRBJ2-7, with D perhaps matching TRBD1 or TRBD2 (5 bases each). This CDR3 has 14 amino acids. Germline V gene sequence: CDR1 LNHDA, CDR2 SQIVND (reference sequence). V gave up 6 bases and J gave up 5 bases, with 17 bases separating them. The CDR3 nucleotides read TGTGCCAGTAGCCCCGGGACGGCCCGCCACGAGCAGTACTTC. It specifies CASSPGTARHEQYF. The whole variable domain, remainder taken from reference TRBV19 and TRBJ2-7, is DGGITQSPKYLFRKEGQNVTLSCEQNLNHDAMYWYRQDPGQGLRLIYYSQIVNDFQKGDIAEGYSVSREKKESFPLTVTSAQKNPTAFYLCASSPGTARHEQYFGPGTRLTVT.

The chain recombines TRBV7-9 with TRBJ1-4; perhaps TRBD1 as D (5 bases). CDR1 is SEHNR, CDR2 FQNEAQ, per germline (reference sequence). With 6 bases removed from V and 8 bases from J, the gap between germline ends came to 10 bases. This CDR3 is 12 amino acids long. In nucleotides, the CDR3 is TGTGCCAGCAGAGGGGACTTGGAAAAACTGTTTTTT. It specifies CASRGDLEKLFF.

The chain recombines TRBV28 with TRBJ2-3; the D call may be TRBD1 or TRBD2 (6 bases each). Germline V CDR1 and CDR2: MDHEN, SYDVKM. This CDR3 has 16 residues. V shed 5 bases and J shed 0 bases, with 15 bases lying between them. The CDR3, as DNA: TGTGCCAGCAGTGCCCTTACAGGGACTAGCACAGATACGCAGTATTTT. Protein sequence: CASSALTGTSTDTQYF.

The chain links TRBV28 to TRBJ1-2, with D possibly matching TRBD1 (5 bases). Germline V gene sequence: CDR1 MDHEN, CDR2 SYDVKM. This CDR3 is built from 11 residues. Deletions cut 6 bases from V and 10 bases from J, with 12 bases between. CDR3 coding DNA: TGTGCCAGCAGCCCTGGGGGAATCTACACCTTC. Translated: CASSPGGIYTF.

The chain links TRBV7-2 to TRBJ2-1; TRBD2 matches 8 bases. Germline assignment: CDR1 SGHTA and CDR2 FQGNSA. The CDR3 runs to 16 residues. The junction had 7 bases not matched to a gene; V was cut back by 2 bases and J by 4 bases. The CDR3 sequence is CASSLRSTSGYNEQFF. For the CDR3, the DNA is TGTGCCAGCAGCTTAAGGAGTACTAGCGGTTACAATGAGCAGTTCTTC.

The rearrangement joins TRBV5-1 to TRBJ1-1; 8 bases map to TRBD1. V shed 4 bases, J shed 4 bases, and the junction held 9 bases outside the gene matches. Germline assignment: CDR1 SGHRS and CDR2 YFSETQ. The CDR3 loop spans 15 amino acids. CDR3 nucleotides: TGCGCCAGCAGCCACCGGACAGGGAGACCCACTGAAGCTTTCTTT. Its translation: CASSHRTGRPTEAFF.

The chain is built from TRBV7-2 and TRBJ1-4, with D hard to call. The CDR3 consists of 14 residues. The germline V gene encodes CDR1 SGHTA and CDR2 FQGNSA. V lost 3 bases and J 5 bases, leaving 10 bases between the germline ends. The chain's CDR3 is CASSLMGGNEKLFF. The DNA of the CDR3 is TGTGCCAGCAGCTTGATGGGCGGAAATGAAAAACTGTTTTTT.

The V call is TRBV19, the J call TRBJ1-1; TRBD1 is a possible D gene (5 bases). From germline, CDR1 is LNHDA and CDR2 SQIVND (reference sequence). V was pared by 7 bases and J by 7 bases, with 10 bases between. The length of the CDR3 is 11 residues. The CDR3 is CASIFQGEAFF. As DNA, the CDR3 is TGTGCCAGTATTTTTCAGGGTGAAGCTTTCTTT.

The chain links TRBV4-3 to TRBJ1-2; no firm D call. The CDR3 is 15 residues long. Trimming cost V 1 base and J 4 bases, with 13 bases left between them. In germline, CDR1 is LGHNA, CDR2 YSLEER. The CDR3 nucleotides are TGCGCCAGCAGCCAAGCGTTGATGGGTGGCTATGGCTACACCTTC. Translated, it gives CASSQALMGGYGYTF.

The chain links TRBV6-5 to TRBJ1-1; 7 bases are shared with TRBD1. Germline CDR1 and CDR2: MNHEY and SVGAGI. The V and J ends lost 5 bases and 4 bases, in that order; junction bases with no gene match: 10. This CDR3 has 15 amino acids. The CDR3 loop is CASSSFSGGRTEAFF. CDR3 coding DNA: TGTGCCAGCAGTAGTTTCTCAGGGGGGCGCACTGAAGCTTTCTTT.

In DNA form, the CDR3 reads TGTGCCAGCAGCTTAGTCACGCAGAACTATGGCTACACCTTC. Translating gives CASSLVTQNYGYTF. The V and J genes are TRBV7-2 and TRBJ1-2; no definite D call. Per the germline V gene, CDR1 is SGHTA and CDR2 is FQGNSA. The CDR3 is 14 residues long. Trimming removed 1 base at V and 2 bases at J, with 8 bases between.

This chain joins TRBV19 and TRBJ1-1; 7 bases map to TRBD1. The junction had 6 bases not matched to a gene; V was cut back by 4 bases and J by 1 base. The CDR3 contains 15 residues. Per germline, CDR1 LNHDA and CDR2 SQIVND (reference sequence). CDR3 nucleotide sequence: TGTGCCAGTAGTAAACTGACAGGGAGGAACACTGAAGCTTTCTTT. Protein sequence: CASSKLTGRNTEAFF.

The chain recombines TRBV6-6 with TRBJ2-3, with 8 positions matching TRBD2. CDR1 is MNHNY and CDR2 is SVGAGI in the germline V gene (reference sequence). The V gene end was trimmed by 5 bases and the J gene end by 3 bases; junction bases not matched to a gene: 7. The CDR3 has 15 amino acids. The DNA of the CDR3 is TGTGCCAGCAGTGCCCTTTCTAGCGGGACAGATACGCAGTATTTT. Amino acid sequence: CASSALSSGTDTQYF.

The gene calls are TRBV3-1 (or the pseudogene TRBV3-2) and TRBJ1-2; D gene uncertain. The CDR3 extends over 13 amino acids. Trimming shortened V by 2 bases and J by 8 bases, and 12 bases separated the two germline ends. CDR1 is LGHDT, CDR2 YNNKEL, per germline (reference sequence). The CDR3 sequence is CASSQRAAGGYTF. For the CDR3, the DNA is TGTGCCAGCAGCCAACGGGCTGCGGGAGGCTACACCTTC.

This clone showed up just a few times. The rearrangement uses TRBV11-2 and TRBJ1-1; TRBD1 agrees at 7 bases. CDR3 length equals 17 residues. V shed 4 bases, J shed 0 bases, and the junction held 11 bases outside the gene matches. Germline loops: CDR1 SGHAT, CDR2 FQNNGV. The chain's CDR3 is CASSSRQGRLMNTEAFF. For the CDR3, the DNA is TGTGCCAGCAGCTCTCGACAGGGCCGACTCATGAACACTGAAGCTTTCTTT.